This is a list of T cell receptor beta chains from one sample in a study of T cell responses to AZD1222 COVID-19 vaccine. Assay: immunoSEQ multiplex PCR; the TCRdb copy retains only in-frame clones and omits some. Here the sample spans approximately 100,000 clones, about 90% being singletons. This specimen consisted of peripheral blood, obtained on day 0 of AZD1222 vaccination. The source of these receptors is an adult in good health. CDR3s include the opening cysteine and the closing phenylalanine or tryptophan. The D gene is left open where the match is weak. Clone size is not always given. Where it is, it says once, few, many or a class for expanded clones.

v_call	j_call	clone_size	d_call	cdr3_nt	cdr3_aa
TRBV19	TRBJ2-5	.	TRBD1	TGTGCCAGTAGTCATACAGGGACAGGGCAATCGCGGACCCAGTACTTC	CASSHTGTGQSRTQYF
TRBV12-3/TRBV12-4	TRBJ1-6	.	.	TGTGCCAGCAGCTTTGGTAGCTCACCCCTCCACTTT	CASSFGSSPLHF
TRBV4-2	TRBJ1-1	.	.	TGTGCCAGCAGCCAAGTGATGGACGGGGACACTGAAGCTTTCTTT	CASSQVMDGDTEAFF
TRBV11-2	TRBJ1-6	.	TRBD1	TGTGCCAGCAGCGGACAGGGAGTCCATAATTCACCCCTCCACTTT	CASSGQGVHNSPLHF
TRBV19	TRBJ1-4	.	.	TGTGCCAGTGGGAACGGGGAAACTAATGAAAAACTGTTTTTT	CASGNGETNEKLFF
TRBV18	TRBJ1-2	.	TRBD1	TGTGCCAGCTCACCATTGGGGACAGGGGACCCCGGCGGTGGCTACACCTTC	CASSPLGTGDPGGGYTF
TRBV6-1	TRBJ1-5	.	.	TGTACCAGCAGTGACCCAGGGGTTCAGCCCCAGCATTTT	CTSSDPGVQPQHF
TRBV21-1	TRBJ1-1	.	.	TGTGCCAGCGGATATAATCGCATGAACACTGAAGCTTTCTTT	CASGYNRMNTEAFF
TRBV23-1	TRBJ1-5	few	.	TGCGCCAGCAGCCTCGGACCGAGACTCAATCAGCCCCAGCATTTT	CASSLGPRLNQPQHF
TRBV5-1	TRBJ2-3	.	TRBD2	TGCGCCAGCAGCCGTGGACTAGCGGACACAGATACGCAGTATTTT	CASSRGLADTDTQYF
TRBV21-1	TRBJ1-5	.	.	TGTGCCAGCAGCAAAGGGCCTTGGATGGGGGGCAATCAGCCCCAGCATTTT	CASSKGPWMGGNQPQHF
TRBV18	TRBJ2-7	.	.	TGTGCCAGCTCACCACAACGGACCCCCATATCCGAGCAGTACTTC	CASSPQRTPISEQYF
TRBV14	TRBJ2-2	.	.	TGTGCCAGCACCTCAACAGGGACCGGGGAGCTGTTTTTT	CASTSTGTGELFF
TRBV3-1/TRBV3-2	TRBJ1-5	.	.	TGTGCCAGCAGCCATCAAGGGGACAGCAATCAGCCCCAGCATTTT	CASSHQGDSNQPQHF
TRBV6-5	TRBJ1-4	.	TRBD1	TGTGCCAGCAGTTACTCTGAGGCCAGGGGGTACGAAAAACTGTTTTTT	CASSYSEARGYEKLFF
TRBV11-2	TRBJ1-2	.	.	TGTGCCAGCAGCCCCGGGACCTTCTATGGCTACACCTTC	CASSPGTFYGYTF
TRBV11-3	TRBJ2-3	once	.	TGTGCCAGCAGCCCGTATGAGGGAGAGACAGATACGCAGTATTTT	CASSPYEGETDTQYF
TRBV27	TRBJ2-5	.	TRBD2	TGTGCCAGCAGGCTATTAGCGGGAGGCCCCCCAGAGACCCAGTACTTC	CASRLLAGGPPETQYF
TRBV27	TRBJ2-2	.	.	TGTGCCAGCAGTGCCGGGACGGTACTTGCCGGGGAGCTGTTTTTT	CASSAGTVLAGELFF
TRBV30	TRBJ1-2	.	.	TGTGCCTGGAGCGACACTGGGAAGGGAGATGGCTACACCTTC	CAWSDTGKGDGYTF
TRBV9	TRBJ2-3	.	.	TGTGCCAGCAGCTTTAGCGGAGCCCCAGATACGCAGTATTTT	CASSFSGAPDTQYF
TRBV5-1	TRBJ2-1	.	.	TGCGCCAGCAGCCCCCAGGGTCCAGGGACGAATGAGCAGTTCTTC	CASSPQGPGTNEQFF
TRBV5-1	TRBJ1-1	.	.	TGCGCCAGCAGTCCCGGGACAATGAACACTGAAGCTTTCTTT	CASSPGTMNTEAFF
TRBV13	TRBJ1-3	.	TRBD1	TGTGCCAGCAGCCTGGGACAGGGTGGAAACACCATATATTTT	CASSLGQGGNTIYF
TRBV30	TRBJ1-4	.	.	TGTGCCTGGGGAAATGAAAAACTGTTTTTT	CAWGNEKLFF
TRBV29-1	TRBJ2-1	.	TRBD2	TGCAGCGTTGGACTAGCGGGTTACAATGAGCAGTTCTTC	CSVGLAGYNEQFF
TRBV15	TRBJ1-1	few	.	TGTGCCACCAGCGAAGGGGAGCACACTGAAGCTTTCTTT	CATSEGEHTEAFF
TRBV3-1/TRBV3-2	TRBJ1-3	.	TRBD1	TGTGCCAGCAGCGAGACAGGGGCTGGCTCTGGAAACACCATATATTTT	CASSETGAGSGNTIYF
TRBV12-5	TRBJ2-1	.	.	TGTGCTAGTGGTCTGGGACTTAGCGGAGATGAGCAGTTCTTC	CASGLGLSGDEQFF
TRBV4-2	TRBJ1-5	.	.	TGTGCCAGCAGCCGGAGAGGTGGAGCTAATCAGCCCCAGCATTTT	CASSRRGGANQPQHF
TRBV3-1/TRBV3-2	TRBJ2-3	.	TRBD1	TGTGCCAGCAGCCAAGGGACAGGGGAAGCAGATACGCAGTATTTT	CASSQGTGEADTQYF
TRBV18	TRBJ2-5	.	.	TGTGCCAGCTCACCCCCGGGATTGCAAGAGACCCAGTACTTC	CASSPPGLQETQYF
TRBV12-3/TRBV12-4	TRBJ1-2	.	.	TGTGCCAGCAGTTTAGGGACGGCCAACGGCTACACCTTC	CASSLGTANGYTF
TRBV18	TRBJ1-2	.	.	TGTGCCAGCTCAAGCCTTAAAGGGACGGGTATCAATGGCTACACCTTC	CASSSLKGTGINGYTF
TRBV20-1	TRBJ1-6	.	TRBD1	TGCAGTGCTAGTTCGCACAGGGGCTCCTATAATTCACCCCTCCACTTT	CSASSHRGSYNSPLHF
TRBV10-2	TRBJ2-7	.	.	TGCGCCAGCAGTGCTGAAGGGATCCCCTACGAGCAGTACTTC	CASSAEGIPYEQYF
TRBV6-5	TRBJ1-4	.	.	TGTGCCAGCAGTTCTCCCCGGAGAGAGGGTGAAAAACTGTTTTTT	CASSSPRREGEKLFF
TRBV15	TRBJ1-3	.	TRBD1	TGTGCCACCAGCAGCAGGGGGTTAGCGGGAAACACCATATATTTT	CATSSRGLAGNTIYF
TRBV6-6	TRBJ1-1	.	.	TGTGCCAGCAGTTACTCCCGGGGGACGGTGAACACTGAAGCTTTCTTT	CASSYSRGTVNTEAFF
TRBV2	TRBJ2-1	few	.	TGTGCCAGCCGGCCGGACTACAATGAGCAGTTCTTC	CASRPDYNEQFF
TRBV27	TRBJ2-1	.	TRBD2	TGTGCCAGCAGTTTATTAGCGGGATTCTCCTACAATGAGCAGTTCTTC	CASSLLAGFSYNEQFF
TRBV18	TRBJ1-1	.	TRBD1	TGTGCCAGCTCACCCGACAGGGGGACTGAAGCTTTCTTT	CASSPDRGTEAFF
TRBV2	TRBJ1-1	.	.	TGTGCCAGCAGTGACAGGGGCAAGATGAACACTGAAGCTTTCTTT	CASSDRGKMNTEAFF
TRBV7-3	TRBJ1-2	.	TRBD1	TGTGCCAGCAGCATCTCCGGGACAGTGGGTGATGGCTACACCTTC	CASSISGTVGDGYTF